The rows below give T cell receptor beta chains drawn from one sample of a study of shared T cell receptors in the human thymus. Method: immunoSEQ multiplex PCR; TCRdb's copy keeps in-frame clones and lacks some. The sample has hundreds of thousands of clones, approximately 89% seen once. In addition, the sample was reused for a study of human thymus T cells.

The sequenced material came from thymocytes. These receptors were taken from a boy in the first two years of life with a congenital heart defect. Each CDR3 is given with its conserved first and last residue. The D gene is left open where the match is weak. A clone size is listed for some rows: how often the clone was seen (once, few, many), or a class if it is expanded.

D gene: -; V gene: TRBV14; clone size: -; J gene: TRBJ2-2; CDR3 protein: CASSQDEASGELFF; CDR3 DNA: TGTGCCAGCAGCCAAGATGAGGCGTCCGGGGAGCTGTTTTTT
D gene: -; V gene: TRBV6-6; clone size: -; J gene: TRBJ1-2; CDR3 protein: CASSDGTPYGYTF; CDR3 DNA: TGTGCCAGCAGTGACGGGACACCCTATGGCTACACCTTC
D gene: TRBD2; V gene: TRBV10-1; clone size: -; J gene: TRBJ2-1; CDR3 protein: CASSPGLVIGEQFF; CDR3 DNA: TGCGCCAGCAGCCCGGGACTAGTCATTGGTGAGCAGTTCTTC
D gene: TRBD1; V gene: TRBV6-5; clone size: few; J gene: TRBJ1-2; CDR3 protein: CASGRTGGYGYTF; CDR3 DNA: TGTGCCAGCGGAAGAACAGGGGGCTATGGCTACACCTTC
D gene: TRBD1; V gene: TRBV6-1; clone size: few; J gene: TRBJ2-7; CDR3 protein: CASSSTDRGHEQYF; CDR3 DNA: TGTGCCAGCAGTTCCACGGACAGGGGGCACGAGCAGTACTTC
D gene: TRBD2; V gene: TRBV27; clone size: -; J gene: TRBJ2-3; CDR3 protein: CASSPGTSPDTQYF; CDR3 DNA: TGTGCCAGCAGTCCCGGGACTAGCCCAGATACGCAGTATTTT
D gene: TRBD2; V gene: TRBV28; clone size: -; J gene: TRBJ2-1; CDR3 protein: CASSRAERRTSGRYNEQFF; CDR3 DNA: TGTGCCAGCAGTAGGGCAGAACGAAGGACTAGCGGGAGATACAATGAGCAGTTCTTC
D gene: -; V gene: TRBV4-2; clone size: -; J gene: TRBJ2-7; CDR3 protein: CATQGAGSYEQYF; CDR3 DNA: TGTGCCACCCAGGGAGCGGGCTCCTACGAGCAGTACTTC
D gene: -; V gene: TRBV27; clone size: -; J gene: TRBJ2-7; CDR3 protein: CASSPSGGSRPYEQYF; CDR3 DNA: TGTGCCAGCAGTCCCTCCGGGGGTAGCCGACCTTACGAGCAGTACTTC
D gene: TRBD1; V gene: TRBV6-1; clone size: -; J gene: TRBJ1-5; CDR3 protein: CASTGQEAVQPQHF; CDR3 DNA: TGTGCCAGCACCGGACAGGAGGCCGTTCAGCCCCAGCATTTT
D gene: TRBD1; V gene: TRBV6-5; clone size: -; J gene: TRBJ1-1; CDR3 protein: CASNGQGASTEAFF; CDR3 DNA: TGTGCCAGCAATGGACAGGGGGCTTCCACTGAAGCTTTCTTT
D gene: -; V gene: TRBV15; clone size: -; J gene: TRBJ1-4; CDR3 protein: CATSRGQGDEKLFF; CDR3 DNA: TGTGCCACCAGCAGAGGCCAGGGTGATGAAAAACTGTTTTTT
D gene: -; V gene: TRBV21-1; clone size: -; J gene: TRBJ1-1; CDR3 protein: CASSKAHQANTEAFF; CDR3 DNA: TGTGCCAGCAGCAAAGCGCACCAGGCGAACACTGAAGCTTTCTTT
D gene: -; V gene: TRBV5-1; clone size: -; J gene: TRBJ1-1; CDR3 protein: CASSLIAGRNTEAFF; CDR3 DNA: TGCGCCAGCAGCTTGATCGCAGGGCGGAACACTGAAGCTTTCTTT
D gene: TRBD1; V gene: TRBV28; clone size: -; J gene: TRBJ1-5; CDR3 protein: CASSAWTGQPQHF; CDR3 DNA: TGTGCCAGCAGTGCCTGGACAGGGCAGCCCCAGCATTTT
D gene: -; V gene: TRBV19; clone size: -; J gene: TRBJ2-2; CDR3 protein: CASSPEASAGTGELFF; CDR3 DNA: TGTGCCAGTAGTCCTGAGGCCTCCGCGGGCACCGGGGAGCTGTTTTTT
D gene: TRBD1; V gene: TRBV6-1; clone size: -; J gene: TRBJ2-7; CDR3 protein: CASTRDRAYEQYF; CDR3 DNA: TGTGCCAGCACGAGGGACAGGGCCTACGAGCAGTACTTC
D gene: TRBD1; V gene: TRBV28; clone size: -; J gene: TRBJ1-2; CDR3 protein: CASSFPTGIGYTF; CDR3 DNA: TGTGCCAGCAGTTTCCCGACAGGGATAGGCTACACCTTC
D gene: TRBD2; V gene: TRBV5-1; clone size: few; J gene: TRBJ2-1; CDR3 protein: CASSLGTSGRTNEQFF; CDR3 DNA: TGCGCCAGCAGCTTAGGGACTAGCGGGAGGACGAATGAGCAGTTCTTC
D gene: TRBD1; V gene: TRBV6-1; clone size: -; J gene: TRBJ1-5; CDR3 protein: CASSGLGQGLGNQPQHF; CDR3 DNA: TGTGCCAGCAGTGGGCTGGGACAGGGGTTGGGCAATCAGCCCCAGCATTTT
D gene: -; V gene: TRBV4-1; clone size: once; J gene: TRBJ2-7; CDR3 protein: CASSQESDSSYEQYF; CDR3 DNA: TGCGCCAGCAGCCAAGAAAGTGACAGCTCCTACGAGCAGTACTTC
D gene: TRBD2; V gene: TRBV5-6; clone size: -; J gene: TRBJ2-1; CDR3 protein: CASSLDLGTNGSDEQFF; CDR3 DNA: TGTGCCAGCAGCTTGGATTTGGGGACTAATGGGAGCGATGAGCAGTTCTTC
D gene: TRBD2; V gene: TRBV11-2; clone size: -; J gene: TRBJ2-1; CDR3 protein: CASSDTSGSHNEQFF; CDR3 DNA: TGTGCCAGCAGTGATACTAGCGGGAGCCACAATGAGCAGTTCTTC